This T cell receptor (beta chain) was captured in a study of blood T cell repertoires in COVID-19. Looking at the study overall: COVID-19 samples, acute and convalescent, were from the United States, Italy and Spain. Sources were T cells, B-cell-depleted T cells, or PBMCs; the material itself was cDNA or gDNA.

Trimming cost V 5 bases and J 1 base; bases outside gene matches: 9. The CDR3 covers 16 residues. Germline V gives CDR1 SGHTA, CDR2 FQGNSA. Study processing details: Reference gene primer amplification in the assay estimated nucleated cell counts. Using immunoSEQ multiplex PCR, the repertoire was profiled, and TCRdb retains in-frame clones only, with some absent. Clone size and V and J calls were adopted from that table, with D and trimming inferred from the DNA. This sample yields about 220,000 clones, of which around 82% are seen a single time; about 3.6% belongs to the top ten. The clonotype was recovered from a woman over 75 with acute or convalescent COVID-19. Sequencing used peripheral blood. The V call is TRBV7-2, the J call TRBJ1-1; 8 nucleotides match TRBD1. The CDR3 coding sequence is TGTGCCAGCAGCCGGGACAGGCTACGGCCGAACACTGAAGCTTTCTTT. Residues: CASSRDRLRPNTEAFF.